This T cell receptor beta chain was retrieved from a study of breast tumors, draining lymph nodes, adjacent tissues. From the multiplex PCR reads, TCRdb called clonotypes with MiXCR, one entry per CDR3 protein. The sample lists 270,000 or so distinct CDR3 sequences, over 25% occurring once. On this clonotype: Antigen: not known.

Whole-study findings and limits: Tumors had less TCR diversity than lymph nodes, more than nontumor tissue.

Germline assignment: CDR1 SGHNT and CDR2 YYREEE (reference sequence). This CDR3 contains 16 residues. The V and J ends lost 2 bases and 5 bases respectively, with 19 bases between them. Breast cancer patients provided tissue from their axillary draining lymph nodes. The specimen was axillary lymph node tissue. The origin of this receptor is a female donor with breast cancer. Some clones in this sample may be carry-over from other donors' samples. The chain uses TRBV5-4 and TRBJ2-5; D is possibly TRBD2 (5 bases). The DNA of the CDR3 is TGTGCCAGCAGCTTCGGGGTAGCCCGACCCAGGGAGACCCAGTACTTC. Translation: CASSFGVARPRETQYF.